These 8 T cell receptor beta chains originate from one sample sequenced in a study of T cell changes during pregnancy in multiple sclerosis. Here immunoSEQ multiplex PCR was the method, and the copy in TCRdb shows in-frame clones only, minus some. The table has 56,000 or so clones, around nine tenths seen once. This specimen consisted of peripheral blood, obtained in the first trimester of pregnancy. The receptors come from a female donor in good health, enrolled as a control in a pregnancy study.

The chain employs TRBV9 and TRBJ1-3; maybe TRBD1 (5 bases). V dropped 3 bases and J dropped 16 bases, with 17 bases sitting between them. Germline V gene sequence: CDR1 SGDLS, CDR2 YYNGEE. The CDR3 contains 12 residues. The CDR3 region is CASSDRTGRMYF. CDR3 nucleotides: TGTGCCAGCAGCGACAGGACGGGCAGGATGTATTTT.

This chain connects TRBV27 to TRBJ1-2; 8 bases match TRBD1. The germline CDR1 and CDR2 sequences are MNHEY and SMNVEV (reference sequence). V shed 6 bases, J shed 7 bases, and the junction held 10 bases outside the gene matches. CDR3 length: 14 amino acids. The CDR3 coding sequence is TGTGCCAGCAGCTCCTTGGACAGGGAACTTGGCTACACCTTC. Amino acids: CASSSLDRELGYTF.

The rearrangement uses TRBV2 and TRBJ1-5; possibly TRBD1 for D (5 bases). Trimming stripped 3 bases from V and 2 bases from J, with 17 bases between. The CDR3 consists of 17 residues. Germline CDR1 and CDR2: SNHLY and FYNNEI. For the CDR3, the DNA is TGTGCCAGCAGTGACCCCCTTCGGGGAGGGGGCAATCAGCCCCAGCATTTT. Translated: CASSDPLRGGGNQPQHF.

This clone came up once. V is TRBV11-2 and J is TRBJ2-5, with TRBD2 matching 14 bases. The ends lost 5 bases at V and 5 bases at J; junction bases unmatched: 10. The germline gives CDR1 SGHAT, CDR2 FQNNGV. The CDR3 length is 17 residues. The CDR3 sequence: CASSLPRLAGGGETQYF. The CDR3 DNA is TGTGCCAGCAGCCTACCCCGACTAGCGGGAGGGGGCGAGACCCAGTACTTC. The variable domain in full, with the rest retrieved from reference TRBV11-2 and TRBJ2-5, is EAGVAQSPRYKIIEKRQSVAFWCNPISGHATLYWYQQILGQGPKLLIQFQNNGVVDDSQLPKDRFSAERLKGVDSTLKIQPAKLEDSAVYLCASSLPRLAGGGETQYFGPGTRLLVL.

The rearrangement uses TRBV9 and TRBJ1-1; 8 nucleotides agree with TRBD1. Germline CDR1 and CDR2: SGDLS and YYNGEE. The J segment lost 5 bases and the V segment lost 3 bases, leaving 6 bases of the junction unmatched. The CDR3 runs to 14 residues. The CDR3 sequence: CASSATGARTEAFF. CDR3 coding DNA: TGTGCCAGCAGCGCGACAGGGGCGAGGACTGAAGCTTTCTTT.

This chain joins TRBV4-1 and TRBJ1-2, with D possibly TRBD1 on 5 matching bases. This CDR3 comprises 18 residues. Germline V CDR1 and CDR2: MGHRA, YSYEKL. Trimming stripped 0 bases from V and 4 bases from J, with 21 bases between. The CDR3 loop reads CASSQEAFQPTRGYGYTF. In DNA form, the CDR3 reads TGCGCCAGCAGCCAAGAAGCCTTCCAGCCAACAAGGGGCTATGGCTACACCTTC.

The gene calls are TRBV27 and TRBJ1-2, with D unclear. Germline V lookup: CDR1 MNHEY, CDR2 SMNVEV (reference sequence). The CDR3 loop spans 15 amino acids. Deletions cut 4 bases from V and 1 base from J, with 13 bases between. The CDR3 nucleotides read TGTGCCAGCAGTTGGTGGGCAGACGATAACTATGGCTACACCTTC. Amino acids: CASSWWADDNYGYTF.

The chain joins TRBV5-1 to TRBJ1-1; D unresolved. The germline gives CDR1 SGHRS, CDR2 YFSETQ. This CDR3 is built from 13 residues. Trimming removed 0 bases at V and 1 base at J, with 4 bases between. This CDR3 is CASSLVANTEAFF. As DNA, the CDR3 is TGCGCCAGCAGCTTGGTGGCGAACACTGAAGCTTTCTTT.